Listed below are T cell receptor beta chains from one sample, sequenced in a study of blood T cell repertoires in COVID-19. Measured with immunoSEQ multiplex PCR; TCRdb has only the in-frame clones, and not every one. The table includes 120,000 or so clones, 70% to 90% detected once. The source material was peripheral blood. The source of these receptors is a human donor in a cohort sampled during active COVID-19. Both conserved end residues are part of each CDR3. A D gene is named only where the DNA matches it firmly. Rows give clone size only sometimes, using once, few, many, or a class for an expanded clone.

d_gene: TRBD2; v_gene: TRBV5-4; abundance: once; j_gene: TRBJ2-2; len: 15; CDR3nt: TGTGCCAGCATGCAAGGGGAGGGGAACACCGGGGAGCTGTTTTTT; CDR3aa: CASMQGEGNTGELFF
d_gene: NA; v_gene: TRBV5-4; abundance: NA; j_gene: TRBJ1-6; len: 15; CDR3nt: TGTGCCAGCCAGGACCTGCGGGAAATTGGTTCACCCCTCCACTTT; CDR3aa: CASQDLREIGSPLHF
d_gene: TRBD2; v_gene: TRBV7-6; abundance: NA; j_gene: TRBJ2-7; len: 15; CDR3nt: TGTGCCAGCAGCTTAGAGACTAGCAGTTCCTACGAGCAGTACTTC; CDR3aa: CASSLETSSSYEQYF
d_gene: NA; v_gene: TRBV5-6; abundance: NA; j_gene: TRBJ2-7; len: 13; CDR3nt: TGTGCCAGCAGCTTGGCAGGGACCTACGAGCAGTACTTC; CDR3aa: CASSLAGTYEQYF
d_gene: TRBD1; v_gene: TRBV13; abundance: NA; j_gene: TRBJ2-7; len: 14; CDR3nt: TGTGCCAGCAGCTTCGGACAGGGGGCTAACGAGCAGTACTTC; CDR3aa: CASSFGQGANEQYF
d_gene: TRBD2; v_gene: TRBV19; abundance: NA; j_gene: TRBJ2-5; len: 17; CDR3nt: TGTGCCAGTAGTATCGATGTGGGAGGGGTGTACCAAGAGACCCAGTACTTC; CDR3aa: CASSIDVGGVYQETQYF
d_gene: TRBD2; v_gene: TRBV6-5; abundance: NA; j_gene: TRBJ2-7; len: 16; CDR3nt: TGTGCCAGCAGTTACTCGCAAGGCGGGAGGTACTACGAGCAGTACTTC; CDR3aa: CASSYSQGGRYYEQYF
d_gene: TRBD1; v_gene: TRBV30; abundance: NA; j_gene: TRBJ1-2; len: 16; CDR3nt: TGTGCCTGGAGGCGGGACAGGGGGCCCCAGCACTATGGCTACACCTTC; CDR3aa: CAWRRDRGPQHYGYTF
d_gene: NA; v_gene: TRBV3-1/TRBV3-2; abundance: NA; j_gene: TRBJ1-3; len: 18; CDR3nt: TGTGCCAGCAGCCACCGCCTTCAGGGGAGCCTCTCTGGAAACACCATATATTTT; CDR3aa: CASSHRLQGSLSGNTIYF
d_gene: TRBD1; v_gene: TRBV6-5; abundance: NA; j_gene: TRBJ1-2; len: 13; CDR3nt: TGTGCCAGCAGTACCACAGGGGGCCTTAGCTACACCTTC; CDR3aa: CASSTTGGLSYTF
d_gene: TRBD2; v_gene: TRBV5-6; abundance: NA; j_gene: TRBJ2-3; len: 17; CDR3nt: TGTGCCAGCAGCCCTCCCCCTAGCGGGAGGGCCGGGGATACGCAGTATTTT; CDR3aa: CASSPPPSGRAGDTQYF
d_gene: NA; v_gene: TRBV20-1; abundance: NA; j_gene: TRBJ1-2; len: 12; CDR3nt: TGCAGTGCTAGTTTGGACAGCTATGGCTACACCTTC; CDR3aa: CSASLDSYGYTF
d_gene: NA; v_gene: TRBV5-5; abundance: NA; j_gene: TRBJ2-2; len: 15; CDR3nt: TGTGCCAGCAGCCAGGAAGACGCAGGGCCCGGGGAGCTGTTTTTT; CDR3aa: CASSQEDAGPGELFF
d_gene: NA; v_gene: TRBV7-9; abundance: few; j_gene: TRBJ1-2; len: 12; CDR3nt: TGTGCCAGCGTTGGCAGAGCGGGGGGCTACACCTTC; CDR3aa: CASVGRAGGYTF
d_gene: TRBD1; v_gene: TRBV6-1; abundance: NA; j_gene: TRBJ1-2; len: 15; CDR3nt: TGTGCCAGCAGTGAAGCAAGGGGGCTCGACTATGGCTACACCTTC; CDR3aa: CASSEARGLDYGYTF
d_gene: NA; v_gene: TRBV6-5; abundance: once; j_gene: TRBJ2-3; len: 13; CDR3nt: TGTGCCAGCAGAGGAGGGGCAGTGGATACGCAGTATTTT; CDR3aa: CASRGGAVDTQYF
d_gene: NA; v_gene: TRBV10-3; abundance: NA; j_gene: TRBJ1-4; len: 14; CDR3nt: TGTGCCATCAGATCGGACAGAGATGATGAAAAACTGTTTTTT; CDR3aa: CAIRSDRDDEKLFF